This paragraph reports one TCR beta chain. Its antigen remains unidentified. From germline, CDR1 is LNHDA and CDR2 SQIVND (reference sequence). With 2 bases removed from V and 5 bases from J, the gap between germline ends came to 10 bases. This CDR3 region has 14 residues. Primers for the PCR totalled 60 Vbeta and 13 Jbeta. TCRdb's table, derived via immunoSEQ multiplex PCR, lists solely in-frame clones and lacks some. The sample lists under 200,000 clones; approximately 86% were seen once. The data belong to a study of cytomegalovirus exposure and HLA in healthy donors. Whole-study context: Within an early data release were tens of millions of unique TCRs drawn from HLA-typed donors.

Study-level results: A later analysis reportedly found fewer N-insertions in an Asian-associated ancestry cluster than the approximately 700-donor mean. Later analysis identified 15,000 to 20,000 TCR beta sequences associated with HLA alleles, using a false discovery rate threshold of 0.05.

This receptor was taken from a boy between 2 and 10 years old in good health and CMV-seronegative. The chain joins TRBV19 to TRBJ1-3, with a possible D match to TRBD1 (6 bases). Sequences were obtained from PBMCs. CDR3 sequence (DNA): TGTGCCAGTAGTATAACGACAGGTCGAAACACCATATATTTT. This codes for CASSITTGRNTIYF.